This entry lists 4 T cell receptor beta chains sequenced from one sample in a study of CD8+ T cells in alopecia areata. It was cDNA, reverse transcribed from extracted RNA, that served as the sequencing template. TCRdb's table, derived via immunoSEQ multiplex PCR, lists solely in-frame clones and lacks some. The top ten hold 1% to 1.5% of the sample, which has a few hundred thousand clones, under 80% seen once. The sample here was CD4+ T cells sorted from blood, taken at week 0. These receptors were collected from a human donor with alopecia areata.

The V call is TRBV25-1, the J call TRBJ1-1, with 7 bases that match TRBD1. Per germline, CDR1 MGHDK and CDR2 SYGVNS. V shed 1 base and J 1 base; nucleotides not matched to a gene: 9. The CDR3 consists of 17 residues. The CDR3 coding sequence is TGTGCCAGCAGTGAATTCGACAGGGCGCTACAGAACACTGAAGCTTTCTTT. Amino acid sequence: CASSEFDRALQNTEAFF.

The chain employs TRBV4-1 and TRBJ1-2, with TRBD1 matching over 9 bases. The CDR3 contains 14 residues. Germline lookup yields CDR1 MGHRA and CDR2 YSYEKL. Losses at the gene ends were 1 base for V and 8 bases for J; bases not matched to a gene: 5. CDR3 DNA: TGCGCCAGCAGCCAAGGGACAGGGGCGAAGGGCTACACCTTC. Protein product: CASSQGTGAKGYTF.

This chain connects TRBV29-1 to TRBJ1-5; D call uncertain. The CDR3 has 12 residues. The germline V gene encodes CDR1 SQVTM and CDR2 ANQGSEA. V was cut by 4 bases and J by 4 bases, with 8 bases left in between. CDR3 sequence reads: CSVGNANQPQHF. In DNA form, the CDR3 reads TGCAGCGTTGGTAACGCGAATCAGCCCCAGCATTTT.

This chain links TRBV29-1 with TRBJ1-5; TRBD1 agrees at 8 bases. This CDR3 comprises 14 residues. CDR1 and CDR2 (germline): SQVTM, ANQGSEA. The V gene end was trimmed by 7 bases and the J gene end by 1 base; junction bases not matched to a gene: 6. The CDR3 DNA reads as TGCAGCGCAACAGGGGGAGTAAGCAATCAGCCCCAGCATTTT. Its translation: CSATGGVSNQPQHF.